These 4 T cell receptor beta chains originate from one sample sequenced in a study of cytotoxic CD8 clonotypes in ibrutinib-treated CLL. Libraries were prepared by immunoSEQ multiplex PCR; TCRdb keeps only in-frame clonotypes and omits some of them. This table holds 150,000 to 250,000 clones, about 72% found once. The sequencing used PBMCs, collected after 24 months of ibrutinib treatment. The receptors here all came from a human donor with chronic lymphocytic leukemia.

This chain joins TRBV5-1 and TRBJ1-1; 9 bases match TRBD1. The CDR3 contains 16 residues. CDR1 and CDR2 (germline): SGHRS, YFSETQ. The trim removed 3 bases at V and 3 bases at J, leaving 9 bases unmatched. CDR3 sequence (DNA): TGCGCCAGCAGCTGGGACAGGGCTTTGCGGGACACTGAAGCTTTCTTT. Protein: CASSWDRALRDTEAFF.

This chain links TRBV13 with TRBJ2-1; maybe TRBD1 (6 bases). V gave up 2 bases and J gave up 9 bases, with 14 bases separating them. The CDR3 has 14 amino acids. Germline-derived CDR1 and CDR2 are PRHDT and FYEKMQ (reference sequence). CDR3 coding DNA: TGTGCCAGCAGCTTACCCACAGGGTCGGGTGAGCAGTTCTTC. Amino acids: CASSLPTGSGEQFF.

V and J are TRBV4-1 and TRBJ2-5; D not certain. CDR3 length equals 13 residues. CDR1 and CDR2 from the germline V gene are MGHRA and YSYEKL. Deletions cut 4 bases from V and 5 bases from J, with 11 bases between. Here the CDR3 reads CASSRSMAETQYF. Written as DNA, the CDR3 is TGCGCCAGCAGCCGCTCCATGGCGGAGACCCAGTACTTC.

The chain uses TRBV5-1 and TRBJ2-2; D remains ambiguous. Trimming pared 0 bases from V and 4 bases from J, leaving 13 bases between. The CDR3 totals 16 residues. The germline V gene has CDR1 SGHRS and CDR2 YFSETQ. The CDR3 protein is CASSLVPLATTGELFF. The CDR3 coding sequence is TGCGCCAGCAGCTTGGTTCCGTTGGCCACCACCGGGGAGCTGTTTTTT. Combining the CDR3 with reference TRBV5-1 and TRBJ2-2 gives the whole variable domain KAGVTQTPRYLIKTRGQQVTLSCSPISGHRSVSWYQQTPGQGLQFLFEYFSETQRNKGNFPGRFSGRQFSNSRSEMNVSTLELGDSALYLCASSLVPLATTGELFFGEGSRLTVL.